One sample yielded the 26 T cell receptor beta chains listed below, sequenced in a study of cytomegalovirus exposure and HLA in healthy donors. The PCR employed 60 Vbeta primers together with 13 Jbeta primers. Clones were read by immunoSEQ multiplex PCR, and TCRdb kept only the in-frame ones, dropping some. There are about 97,000 clones in the sample; roughly 70% occur only once, and about 10% lies in the top ten. The sample taken for sequencing was PBMCs. The receptors come from a man aged 45 to 65 in good health and CMV-seronegative.

V usage is TRBV28 and J usage is TRBJ2-1; D is possibly TRBD1 (6 bases). The CDR3 contains 11 residues. CDR1 is MDHEN, CDR2 SYDVKM, per germline. The V and J ends lost 8 bases and 8 bases respectively, with 10 bases between them. The CDR3 spells CASGRGYEQFF. CDR3 sequence (DNA): TGTGCCAGCGGTAGGGGGTATGAGCAGTTCTTC.

This clone was counted only a few times. The chain combines TRBV5-1 with TRBJ1-1, with a tentative D call TRBD1 (6 bases). Per the germline V gene, CDR1 is SGHRS and CDR2 is YFSETQ. The CDR3 length is 14 residues. Trimming pared 4 bases from V and 1 base from J, leaving 11 bases between. In DNA, the CDR3 is TGCGCCAGCAGCAGCAGGGGTAGGAACACTGAAGCTTTCTTT. Translated: CASSSRGRNTEAFF.

The chain carries TRBV29-1 and TRBJ2-4; TRBD1 matches at 7 bases. The CDR3 has 14 amino acids. V dropped 3 bases and J dropped 5; count of bases not matched to a gene: 7. Germline V gene data show CDR1 as SQVTM and CDR2 as ANQGSEA. The CDR3 sequence: CSVEVGQWQNIQYF. The CDR3 nucleotides are TGCAGCGTTGAGGTGGGACAGTGGCAAAACATTCAGTACTTC.

A word on this clone: In the same sample, other DNA sequences code for this CDR3. The chain uses TRBV18 and TRBJ2-2; D is ambiguous. The CDR3 has 13 residues. Germline V gene sequence: CDR1 KGHSH, CDR2 LQKENI. Trimming removed 2 bases from V and 5 bases from J, with 6 bases in between. The CDR3 coding sequence is TGTGCCAGCTCACCAACATCAACCGGGGAGCTGTTTTTT. It encodes CASSPTSTGELFF.

V is TRBV5-6 and J is TRBJ2-7, with D possibly being TRBD2 (5 bases). This CDR3 has 14 amino acids. Per germline, CDR1 SGHDT and CDR2 YYEEEE. Trimming took off 3 bases at V and 4 bases at J, with 14 bases between the two ends. CDR3 bases: TGTGCCAGCAGCTATAGGACTCATGGGTACGAGCAGTACTTC. It encodes CASSYRTHGYEQYF. The variable domain in full, with the rest retrieved from reference TRBV5-6 and TRBJ2-7, is DAGVTQSPTHLIKTRGQQVTLRCSPKSGHDTVSWYQQALGQGPQFIFQYYEEEERQRGNFPDRFSGHQFPNYSSELNVNALLLGDSALYLCASSYRTHGYEQYFGPGTRLTVT.

The chain combines TRBV9 with TRBJ2-1; TRBD2 might be the D (5 bases). Germline values: CDR1 SGDLS, CDR2 YYNGEE. This CDR3 comprises 16 residues. V was shortened by 1 base and J by 6 bases, with 17 bases between the two germline ends. The CDR3 is CASSVRLARASNEQFF. In DNA, the CDR3 is TGTGCCAGCAGCGTACGCCTAGCTCGAGCCTCCAATGAGCAGTTCTTC.

The V call is TRBV27, the J call TRBJ2-7; no reliable D call. V was trimmed by 3 bases and J by 3 bases, leaving 9 bases between them. The CDR3 consists of 13 residues. Germline V gene sequence: CDR1 MNHEY, CDR2 SMNVEV (reference sequence). The CDR3 loop reads CASSLTPYYEQYF. The CDR3 DNA follows: TGTGCCAGCAGTTTGACTCCCTACTACGAGCAGTACTTC.

This clone appeared a single time. The gene calls are TRBV28 and TRBJ1-2; TRBD1 agrees at 8 bases. Germline CDR1 reads MDHEN; CDR2 reads SYDVKM. V lost 5 bases to trimming and J lost 4 bases; unmatched junction nucleotides: 12. The length of the CDR3 is 16 residues. The CDR3 sequence: CASSPGGGDSRYGYTF. CDR3 nucleotides: TGTGCCAGCAGTCCAGGGGGCGGGGATTCCCGCTATGGCTACACCTTC.

J is TRBJ2-5 and V is TRBV6-5; TRBD1 might be the D (6 bases). CDR3 size: 13 residues. CDR1 is MNHEY, CDR2 SVGAGI, per germline. Trimming shortened V by 6 bases and J by 4 bases, and 12 bases separated the two germline ends. This CDR3 is CASSPRGGETQYF. CDR3 bases: TGTGCCAGCAGCCCCAGGGGTGGAGAGACCCAGTACTTC.

This chain links TRBV19 with TRBJ2-3; 10 bases agree with TRBD2. The CDR3 contains 18 residues. Germline trimming cut 0 bases from V and 2 bases from J; bases unmatched to any gene: 8. CDR1 and CDR2 (germline): LNHDA, SQIVND (reference sequence). The CDR3 coding sequence is TGTGCCAGTAGTATAGATCGGCTAGCGGGGGCATACACAGATACGCAGTATTTT. Amino acid sequence: CASSIDRLAGAYTDTQYF.

The chain uses TRBV10-3 and TRBJ1-2, with TRBD1 as a possible D gene (5 bases). Trimming cost V 4 bases and J 3 bases, with 12 bases left between them. The CDR3 contains 14 residues. Looked up from germline, CDR1 is ENHRY and CDR2 is SYGVKD. This chain's CDR3 is CAISADGGYYGYTF. Here the CDR3 DNA reads TGTGCCATCAGTGCTGACGGGGGTTACTATGGCTACACCTTC.

The chain couples TRBV28 to TRBJ1-5; 9 nucleotides line up with TRBD1. Germline CDR1 and CDR2: MDHEN and SYDVKM. V dropped 6 bases and J dropped 3; count of bases not matched to a gene: 6. The CDR3 is made up of 15 amino acids. This CDR3 reads CASSRDRANNQPQHF. The CDR3 DNA is TGTGCCAGCAGCCGGGACAGGGCTAACAATCAGCCCCAGCATTTT. The full variable domain, its missing parts supplied by reference TRBV28 and TRBJ1-5, is DVKVTQSSRYLVKRTGEKVFLECVQDMDHENMFWYRQDPGLGLRLIYFSYDVKMKEKGDIPEGYSVSREKKERFSLILESASTNQTSMYLCASSRDRANNQPQHFGDGTRLSIL.

The chain employs TRBV4-2 and TRBJ2-6, with TRBD1 identical over 7 bases. Germline V gene lookup returns CDR1 LGHNA and CDR2 YNFKEQ. This CDR3 region has 20 residues. The J segment lost 0 bases and the V segment lost 4 bases, leaving 15 bases of the junction unmatched. The DNA for the CDR3 is TGTGCCAGCAGCCCCTTCCGGCAGGGGGTTATCAGCTCTGGGGCCAACGTCCTGACTTTC. As protein: CASSPFRQGVISSGANVLTF.

V usage is TRBV28 and J usage is TRBJ1-5; D perhaps matches TRBD1 (6 bases). Between the trimmed V and J ends, which lost 8 bases and 5 bases, there was a span of 16 bases. The CDR3 runs to 14 residues. Germline loops: CDR1 MDHEN, CDR2 SYDVKM. CDR3: CASLPRQAYQPQHF. The CDR3, as DNA: TGTGCCAGCCTCCCGAGACAGGCTTATCAGCCCCAGCATTTT.

The chain links TRBV18 to TRBJ2-7, with D maybe TRBD1 (5 bases). Trimming removed 2 bases from V and 3 bases from J, with 11 bases in between. CDR1 and CDR2 (germline): KGHSH, LQKENI. The CDR3 sequence is 14 residues long. CDR3 loop: CASSPRTDNYEQYF. The CDR3 coding sequence is TGTGCCAGCTCACCAAGGACGGACAACTACGAGCAGTACTTC.

The V call is TRBV19, the J call TRBJ2-3; TRBD2 might be the D (6 bases). The V gene's germline CDR1 is LNHDA and CDR2 SQIVND (reference sequence). The CDR3 totals 15 residues. V was trimmed by 5 bases and J by 2 bases, leaving 14 bases between them. The CDR3 DNA reads as TGTGCCAGTAGTTCCTTCGGCGGGAACACAGATACGCAGTATTTT. The encoded protein is CASSSFGGNTDTQYF.

This clone was found once. The DNA for the CDR3 is TGTGCCAGTAGTATATTTGCGGGCGAAGGGGAGCAGTACTTC. Its protein product is CASSIFAGEGEQYF. The rearrangement links TRBV19 to TRBJ2-7; perhaps TRBD2 as D (5 bases). The CDR3 covers 14 residues. Trimming stripped 2 bases from V and 7 bases from J, with 15 bases between. The germline V gene has CDR1 LNHDA and CDR2 SQIVND (reference sequence).

The rearrangement uses TRBV5-1 and TRBJ2-3; D is unresolved. This CDR3 spans 13 amino acids. CDR1 and CDR2 (germline): SGHRS, YFSETQ. V was clipped by 4 bases and J by 7 bases, with 13 bases between them. The CDR3 bases are TGCGCCAGCAGCAAGGAATCGGGTAATACGCAGTATTTT. The encoded protein is CASSKESGNTQYF. Full variable domain (missing parts from reference TRBV5-1 and TRBJ2-3): KAGVTQTPRYLIKTRGQQVTLSCSPISGHRSVSWYQQTPGQGLQFLFEYFSETQRNKGNFPGRFSGRQFSNSRSEMNVSTLELGDSALYLCASSKESGNTQYFGPGTRLTVL.

V gene TRBV7-3 combines with J gene TRBJ2-3; 7 bases align to TRBD2. Germline V lookup: CDR1 SGHTA, CDR2 FQGTGA. The CDR3 runs to 14 residues. V dropped 4 bases and J dropped 3; count of bases not matched to a gene: 4. CDR3 sequence: CASSSGLETDTQYF. As DNA, the CDR3 is TGTGCCAGCAGCTCCGGACTAGAGACAGATACGCAGTATTTT.

The chain links TRBV6-5 to TRBJ1-2, with D perhaps matching TRBD1 (5 bases). The CDR3 is made up of 14 amino acids. Per the germline V gene, CDR1 is MNHEY and CDR2 is SVGAGI. V lost 0 bases and J 4 bases, leaving 9 bases between the germline ends. CDR3 coding DNA: TGTGCCAGCAGTTACTCACAGGCTGGCTATGGCTACACCTTC. It translates to CASSYSQAGYGYTF.

This rearrangement joins TRBV7-8 to TRBJ2-3; 7 bases match TRBD2. Germline values: CDR1 SGHVS, CDR2 FQNEAQ. Germline trimming cut 1 base from V and 4 bases from J; bases unmatched to any gene: 5. This CDR3 is 15 amino acids long. The CDR3 bases are TGTGCCAGCAGCTTAGGGGGGGGGAGGGCAGATACGCAGTATTTT. As protein: CASSLGGGRADTQYF.

V is TRBV25-1 and J is TRBJ1-2; no firm D call. The CDR3 consists of 14 residues. V was cut by 0 bases and J by 2 bases, with 7 bases left in between. From germline, CDR1 is MGHDK and CDR2 SYGVNS. The CDR3 is CASSEYGGNYGYTF. The CDR3 region has the DNA TGTGCCAGCAGTGAATACGGAGGCAACTATGGCTACACCTTC.

In its sample, this clone was seen a few times. V gene TRBV7-2 combines with J gene TRBJ2-7, with D possibly matching TRBD2 (7 bases). The V and J ends lost 0 bases and 3 bases respectively, with 24 bases between them. The length of the CDR3 is 19 residues. The V gene's germline CDR1 is SGHTA and CDR2 FQGNSA. In DNA form, the CDR3 reads TGTGCCAGCAGCTTAGCCCAGGGAGGGGGAGTAGGTCCAGGCTACGAGCAGTACTTC. Translation: CASSLAQGGGVGPGYEQYF.

The V call is TRBV10-3, the J call TRBJ2-1, with 9 bases that match TRBD2. The V gene's germline CDR1 is ENHRY and CDR2 SYGVKD. The CDR3 covers 13 residues. After removal of 7 bases from V and 8 bases from J, the junction contained 6 bases not matched to a gene. CDR3 residues: CAIKGGGGDEQFF. CDR3 DNA sequence: TGTGCCATCAAGGGCGGGGGGGGTGATGAGCAGTTCTTC.

This CDR3 reads CASSSTASNQPQHF. CDR3 DNA sequence: TGTGCCAGCAGTAGTACAGCTAGCAATCAGCCCCAGCATTTT. V and J are TRBV2 and TRBJ1-5, with unresolved D. In germline, CDR1 is SNHLY, CDR2 FYNNEI. The ends were cut back, 5 bases at V and 0 bases at J, with 8 bases in the middle. The CDR3 contains 14 residues. Full variable domain (rest looked up from reference TRBV2 and TRBJ1-5): EPEVTQTPSHQVTQMGQEVILRCVPISNHLYFYWYRQILGQKVEFLVSFYNNEISEKSEIFDDQFSVERPDGSNFTLKIRSTKLEDSAMYFCASSSTASNQPQHFGDGTRLSIL.

This chain joins TRBV19 and TRBJ1-2, with 7 bases that match TRBD1. This CDR3 is 14 amino acids long. The germline CDR1 and CDR2 sequences are LNHDA and SQIVND (reference sequence). V shed 4 bases and J 8 bases; nucleotides not matched to a gene: 10. In nucleotides, the CDR3 is TGTGCCAGTAGTACGACCCGACAGGGCGGCGGCTACACCTTC. Its translation: CASSTTRQGGGYTF.